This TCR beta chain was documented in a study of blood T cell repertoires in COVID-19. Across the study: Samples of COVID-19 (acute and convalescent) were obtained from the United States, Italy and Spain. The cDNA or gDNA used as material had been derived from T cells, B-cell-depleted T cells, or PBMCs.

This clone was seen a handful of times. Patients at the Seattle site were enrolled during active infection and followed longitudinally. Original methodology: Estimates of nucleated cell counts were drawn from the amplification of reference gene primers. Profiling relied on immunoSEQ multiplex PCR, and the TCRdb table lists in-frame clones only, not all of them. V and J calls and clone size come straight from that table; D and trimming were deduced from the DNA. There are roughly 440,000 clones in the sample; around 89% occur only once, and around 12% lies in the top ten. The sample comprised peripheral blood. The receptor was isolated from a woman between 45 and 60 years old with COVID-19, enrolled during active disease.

CDR3 DNA sequence: TGTGCCAGCAGCTTAGCGACGACAGAAGCTAACTATGGCTACACCTTC. This sequence encodes CASSLATTEANYGYTF. This chain connects TRBV7-9 to TRBJ1-2, with D possibly TRBD1 on 5 matching bases. Trimming took off 0 bases at V and 0 bases at J, with 11 bases between the two ends. Germline CDR1 is SEHNR and CDR2 is FQNEAQ (reference sequence). The CDR3 spans 16 residues.